This passage covers 17 T cell receptor beta chains from one sample sequenced in a study of T cell responses to AZD1222 COVID-19 vaccine. TCRdb keeps only in-frame clones here, not all; method: immunoSEQ multiplex PCR. The data hold 130,000 or so clones, with around 89% observed a single time. The starting material was peripheral blood, obtained on day 0 of AZD1222 vaccination. All receptors come from an adult in good health.

In regard to this clone: In the same sample, other DNA sequences code for this CDR3. V gene TRBV5-4 combines with J gene TRBJ2-7; D is unresolved. CDR1 and CDR2 from the germline V gene are SGHNT and YYREEE (reference sequence). V was shortened by 2 bases and J by 6 bases, with 9 bases between the two germline ends. This CDR3 spans 12 amino acids. The CDR3 loop reads CASSFGGGEQYF. In DNA, the CDR3 is TGTGCCAGCAGCTTCGGCGGCGGCGAGCAGTACTTC. The variable domain in full, with the rest retrieved from reference TRBV5-4 and TRBJ2-7, is ETGVTQSPTHLIKTRGQQVTLRCSSQSGHNTVSWYQQALGQGPQFIFQYYREEENGRGNFPPRFSGLQFPNYSSELNVNALELDDSALYLCASSFGGGEQYFGPGTRLTVT.

This clone has a single count. This chain uses TRBV6-2 or TRBV6-3 with TRBJ1-1, with a possible D match to TRBD1 (5 bases). Per the germline V gene, CDR1 is MNHEY and CDR2 is SVGEGT. The CDR3 is 14 residues long. V was pared by 5 bases and J by 5 bases, with 15 bases between. The CDR3, as DNA: TGTGCCAGCAGTACCAGGGTGTTAGCAACTGAAGCTTTCTTT. Residues: CASSTRVLATEAFF.

The CDR3 protein is CATSWGGANYGYTF. The DNA of the CDR3 is TGTGCCACCAGCTGGGGGGGAGCCAACTATGGCTACACCTTC. This rearrangement joins TRBV15 to TRBJ1-2, with D tentatively TRBD1 (5 bases). The CDR3 is made up of 14 amino acids. CDR1 LNHNV and CDR2 YYDKDF come from the germline V gene (reference sequence). V dropped 5 bases and J dropped 2 bases, with 12 bases sitting between them.

As DNA, the CDR3 is TGTGCCAGCAGCCCAAACCGGGACACGGGATACTCTGGAAACACCATATATTTT. Amino acids: CASSPNRDTGYSGNTIYF. This rearrangement joins TRBV7-9 to TRBJ1-3; D may be TRBD1 (6 bases). The germline V gene encodes CDR1 SEHNR and CDR2 FQNEAQ (reference sequence). The CDR3 spans 18 residues. The ends were cut back, 5 bases at V and 0 bases at J, with 20 bases in the middle.

CDR3 bases: TGTGCCAGCTCACCAAACTGGGACTCCGCCGGGGAGCTGTTTTTT. Protein: CASSPNWDSAGELFF. The chain joins TRBV18 to TRBJ2-2, with D possibly matching TRBD2 (6 bases). The CDR3 contains 15 residues. Trimming stripped 2 bases from V and 6 bases from J, with 13 bases between. Per the germline V gene, CDR1 is KGHSH and CDR2 is LQKENI.

J is TRBJ1-4 and V is TRBV2; D is unclear. V lost 6 bases to trimming and J lost 3 bases, with 11 bases between them. Germline V gene sequence: CDR1 SNHLY, CDR2 FYNNEI. The CDR3 covers 14 residues. The DNA of the CDR3 is TGTGCCAGCAGCTTGGCTGCGGCTAATGAAAAACTGTTTTTT. It is translated as CASSLAAANEKLFF.

The genes are TRBV9 and TRBJ1-2; D may be TRBD1 (5 bases). Germline loops: CDR1 SGDLS, CDR2 YYNGEE. Trimming stripped 3 bases from V and 8 bases from J, with 14 bases between. This CDR3 comprises 13 residues. The CDR3 spells CASSAEQAYGYTF. CDR3 DNA: TGTGCCAGCAGCGCGGAACAGGCGTACGGCTACACCTTC.

This rearrangement joins TRBV7-3 to TRBJ2-1, with 9 bases matching TRBD2. This CDR3 spans 15 amino acids. Germline trimming cut 5 bases from V and 6 bases from J; bases unmatched to any gene: 8. Germline values: CDR1 SGHTA, CDR2 FQGTGA. The CDR3 DNA reads as TGTGCCAGCAGCCTCGCCGGGACTAGCAGCAATGAGCAGTTCTTC. Protein: CASSLAGTSSNEQFF.

This chain uses TRBV7-2 with TRBJ2-5; TRBD1 matches at 7 bases. The V gene end was trimmed by 5 bases and the J gene end by 3 bases; junction bases not matched to a gene: 9. The CDR3 length is 15 residues. Germline V gives CDR1 SGHTA, CDR2 FQGNSA. The CDR3, as DNA: TGTGCCAGCAGCCTCCGACAGGGCCCCGAAGAGACCCAGTACTTC. Its translation is CASSLRQGPEETQYF.

The CDR3 region has the DNA TGTGCCAGCAGCTTGGGGGCCCCGGGGACCCAGTACTTC. It translates to CASSLGAPGTQYF. This sequence joins TRBV5-6 and TRBJ2-5; no clear D gene. With 0 bases removed from V and 7 bases from J, the gap between germline ends came to 10 bases. The V gene's germline CDR1 is SGHDT and CDR2 YYEEEE. CDR3 size: 13 residues.

The chain has TRBV11-2 and TRBJ2-3; 12 bases fit TRBD2. The CDR3 contains 17 residues. Germline V gives CDR1 SGHAT, CDR2 FQNNGV. V shed 5 bases and J 1 base; nucleotides not matched to a gene: 7. The CDR3 is CASSRLAGAGGTDTQYF. The CDR3 DNA follows: TGTGCCAGCAGCCGACTAGCGGGAGCTGGAGGCACAGATACGCAGTATTTT.

The chain joins TRBV2 to TRBJ2-1, with 7 bases that match TRBD2. Germline CDR1 SNHLY, CDR2 FYNNEI. The V and J ends lost 6 bases and 1 base, in that order; junction bases with no gene match: 0. The CDR3 is made up of 13 amino acids. CDR3 nucleotides: TGTGCCAGCAGGCGGGAGTCCTACAATGAGCAGTTCTTC. Its translation is CASRRESYNEQFF.

V gene TRBV9 combines with J gene TRBJ2-5; perhaps TRBD2 as D (7 bases). The CDR3 runs 16 residues. CDR1 and CDR2 from the germline V gene are SGDLS and YYNGEE. With 5 bases removed from V and 4 bases from J, the gap between germline ends came to 21 bases. The CDR3 loop is CASSGPHGLGGETQYF. As DNA, the CDR3 is TGTGCCAGCAGTGGGCCCCACGGACTAGGGGGAGAGACCCAGTACTTC.

The chain combines TRBV10-3 with TRBJ1-6; D is unclear. CDR3 length: 12 amino acids. The V gene lost 0 bases and the J gene lost 9 bases, with 3 bases spanning the gap. CDR1 is ENHRY and CDR2 is SYGVKD in the germline V gene. Here the CDR3 DNA reads TGTGCCATCAGTGAGTCTTCTTCACCCCTCCACTTT. It translates to CAISESSSPLHF.

The chain is built from TRBV5-4 and TRBJ2-1; 13 bases match TRBD2. V lost 2 bases and J lost 0; bases outside the gene matches: 8. This CDR3 contains 19 residues. The germline V gene encodes CDR1 SGHNT and CDR2 YYREEE (reference sequence). This CDR3 is CASSLLTSGGGISYNEQFF. The CDR3 nucleotides are TGTGCCAGCAGCTTACTAACTAGCGGGGGGGGAATCTCCTACAATGAGCAGTTCTTC.

The V gene is TRBV4-1, the J gene TRBJ2-7, with 8 bases matching TRBD1. J was trimmed by 2 bases and V by 1 base; bases with no gene match: 4. The CDR3 has 15 amino acids. Looked up from germline, CDR1 is MGHRA and CDR2 is YSYEKL. Here the CDR3 DNA reads TGCGCCAGCAGCCAAGTTCGGACAGGGACCTACGAGCAGTACTTC. Protein sequence: CASSQVRTGTYEQYF.

The V and J genes are TRBV7-2 and TRBJ1-1, with TRBD1 identical over 8 bases. Germline V gives CDR1 SGHTA, CDR2 FQGNSA. CDR3 size: 14 residues. The junction had 4 bases not matched to a gene; V was cut back by 3 bases and J by 4 bases. The CDR3 region is CASSFQGATTEAFF. The DNA of the CDR3 is TGTGCCAGCAGCTTCCAGGGGGCGACCACTGAAGCTTTCTTT. Full variable domain (outside the CDR3, taken from reference TRBV7-2 and TRBJ1-1): GAGVSQSPSNKVTEKGKDVELRCDPISGHTALYWYRQSLGQGLEFLIYFQGNSAPDKSGLPSDRFSAERTGGSVSTLTIQRTQQEDSAVYLCASSFQGATTEAFFGQGTRLTVV.